These T cell receptor beta chains were read from a single sample in a study of cytomegalovirus exposure and HLA in healthy donors. Profiled with immunoSEQ multiplex PCR; TCRdb holds only in-frame clones, not every one. The sample shows under 300,000 clones, about nine tenths of them seen only once. Sequencing was done on a sample of PBMCs. The receptors originated from a man aged 35 to 55 in good health and CMV-seropositive. Each CDR3 is given with its conserved first and last residue. A D gene is named only where the DNA matches it firmly. Size is stated for part of the rows, as once, few or many counts, or as a class when the clone is expanded.

J gene	D gene	V gene	clone size	CDR3 protein	CDR3 DNA
TRBJ2-3	.	TRBV5-1	.	CASSLSGVTADTQYF	TGCGCCAGCAGCTTGTCAGGGGTAACGGCAGATACGCAGTATTTT
TRBJ2-7	TRBD2	TRBV19	.	CASSIALSGSSLEQYF	TGTGCCAGTAGTATAGCCCTTAGCGGGAGTTCCCTCGAGCAGTACTTC
TRBJ1-2	.	TRBV5-6	.	CASSLGSEGVGNYGYTF	TGTGCCAGCAGCTTGGGGAGCGAGGGAGTTGGTAACTATGGCTACACCTTC
TRBJ2-1	TRBD2	TRBV29-1	.	CSVEAPSGSYNEQFF	TGCAGCGTTGAAGCCCCTAGCGGGAGCTACAATGAGCAGTTCTTC
TRBJ1-6	.	TRBV30	once	CAWRRSVGDSPLHF	TGTGCCTGGAGGCGCTCCGTCGGGGATTCACCCCTCCACTTT
TRBJ2-1	TRBD1	TRBV19	.	CATGQGYNEQFF	TGTGCCACGGGACAGGGTTACAATGAGCAGTTCTTC
TRBJ2-5	TRBD1	TRBV2	.	CAGGTGVETQYF	TGTGCCGGGGGGACAGGGGTAGAGACCCAGTACTTC
TRBJ2-2	.	TRBV18	once	CASSRGRGTGELFF	TGTGCCAGCTCGCGTGGCAGAGGCACCGGGGAGCTGTTTTTT
TRBJ1-1	.	TRBV5-1	.	CASSFKAGQGTEAFF	TGCGCCAGCAGCTTTAAAGCAGGCCAGGGGACTGAAGCTTTCTTT
TRBJ2-7	TRBD2	TRBV6-5	few	CASSYGRGPSYEQYF	TGTGCCAGCAGTTACGGGAGGGGTCCCTCCTACGAGCAGTACTTC
TRBJ2-5	.	TRBV7-9	once	CSSSLPFTGDQETQYF	TGTTCCAGCAGCTTACCGTTCACCGGGGATCAAGAGACCCAGTACTTC